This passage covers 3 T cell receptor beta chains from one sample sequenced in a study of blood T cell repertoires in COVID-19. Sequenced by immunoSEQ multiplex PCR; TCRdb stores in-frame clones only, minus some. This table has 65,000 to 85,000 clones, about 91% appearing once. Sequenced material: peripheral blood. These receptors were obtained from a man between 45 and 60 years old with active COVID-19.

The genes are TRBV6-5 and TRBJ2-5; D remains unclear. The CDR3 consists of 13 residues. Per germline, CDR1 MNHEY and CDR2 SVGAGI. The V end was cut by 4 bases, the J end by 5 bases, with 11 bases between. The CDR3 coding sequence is TGTGCCAGCAGTTTGGCCCATTCGGAGACCCAGTACTTC. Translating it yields CASSLAHSETQYF.

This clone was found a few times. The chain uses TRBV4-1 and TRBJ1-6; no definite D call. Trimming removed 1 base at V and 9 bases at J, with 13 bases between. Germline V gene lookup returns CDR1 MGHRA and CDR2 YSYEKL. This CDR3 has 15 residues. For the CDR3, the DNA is TGCGCCAGCAGCCAAGTGAATTTTGAGGCTTCACCCCTCCACTTT. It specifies CASSQVNFEASPLHF.

Here the CDR3 reads CASSIVPGNSYEQYF. The DNA for the CDR3 is TGTGCCAGTAGTATAGTTCCGGGAAACTCCTACGAGCAGTACTTC. The chain has TRBV19 and TRBJ2-7; D may be TRBD2 (5 bases). The germline V and J ends were trimmed by 1 base and 0 bases, with 10 bases remaining between them. The CDR3 spans 15 residues. The germline V gene encodes CDR1 LNHDA and CDR2 SQIVND (reference sequence).